This record looks at one TCR beta chain sequence and its context. Authors' analysis steps: Scientists estimated how many nucleated cells there were by amplifying reference gene primers. The method was immunoSEQ multiplex PCR; TCRdb's version includes in-frame clones alone and lacks a portion of them. The DNA gave D and trimming, while V, J and clone size come from that table. The table lists roughly 190,000 clones, 82% of them singletons. This entry belongs to a study of blood T cell repertoires in COVID-19. Germline CDR1 MDHEN, CDR2 SYDVKM. The junction had 7 bases not matched to a gene; V was cut back by 5 bases and J by 7 bases. The CDR3 has 14 residues. The study drew participants aged about 18 to 95 years from roughly 25 US areas. Categorization into cohorts depended on clinical history that participants reported.

The TCR originated in a woman aged 60 to 75 with acute COVID-19. Source material: PBMCs or T cells enriched from blood (not recorded which). The V call is TRBV28, the J call TRBJ1-2; 10 bases align to TRBD1. Here the CDR3 reads CASSKGQGQGGYTF. The CDR3, as DNA: TGTGCCAGCAGTAAGGGACAGGGGCAAGGTGGCTACACCTTC.